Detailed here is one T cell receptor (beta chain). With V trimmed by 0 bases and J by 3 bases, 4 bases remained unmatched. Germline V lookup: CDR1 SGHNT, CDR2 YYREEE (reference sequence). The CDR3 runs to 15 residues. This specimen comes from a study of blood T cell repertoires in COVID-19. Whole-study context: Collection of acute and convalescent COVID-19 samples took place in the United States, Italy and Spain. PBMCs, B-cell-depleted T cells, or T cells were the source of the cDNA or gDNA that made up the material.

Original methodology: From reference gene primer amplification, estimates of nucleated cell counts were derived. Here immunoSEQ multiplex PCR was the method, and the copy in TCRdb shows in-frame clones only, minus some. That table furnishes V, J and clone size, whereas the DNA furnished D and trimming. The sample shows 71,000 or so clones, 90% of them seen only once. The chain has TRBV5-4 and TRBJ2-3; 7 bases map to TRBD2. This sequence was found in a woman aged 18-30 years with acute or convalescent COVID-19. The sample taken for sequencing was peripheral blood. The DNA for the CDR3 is TGTGCCAGCAGCTTGGATCGGGGGGTAACAGATACGCAGTATTTT. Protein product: CASSLDRGVTDTQYF.